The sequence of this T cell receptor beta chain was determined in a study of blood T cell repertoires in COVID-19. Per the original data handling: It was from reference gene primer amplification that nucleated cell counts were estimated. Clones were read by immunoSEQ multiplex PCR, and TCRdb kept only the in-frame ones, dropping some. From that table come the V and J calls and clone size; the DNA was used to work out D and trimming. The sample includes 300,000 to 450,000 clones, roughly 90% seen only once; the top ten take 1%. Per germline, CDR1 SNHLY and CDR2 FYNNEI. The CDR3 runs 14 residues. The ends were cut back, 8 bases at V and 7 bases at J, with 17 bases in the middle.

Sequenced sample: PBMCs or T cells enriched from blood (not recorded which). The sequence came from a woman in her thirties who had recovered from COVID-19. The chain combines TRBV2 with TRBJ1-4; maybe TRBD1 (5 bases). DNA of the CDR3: TGTGCCAGCCTAAGCAGGGCTCCCGGTGAAAAACTGTTTTTT. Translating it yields CASLSRAPGEKLFF.